The present entry profiles one TCR beta chain with its context. These data are taken from a study of blood T cell repertoires in COVID-19. Sequenced by immunoSEQ multiplex PCR; TCRdb stores in-frame clones only, minus some. The data contain about 80,000 clones, around 85% of them singletons. This receptor was identified in a man aged 45-65 years with COVID-19, enrolled during active disease. The sequencing sample was made of peripheral blood.

CDR3 in amino acids: CASSWGTGVLGEQFF. CDR3 DNA sequence: TGTGCCAGCAGCTGGGGGACAGGGGTGTTGGGGGAGCAGTTCTTC. V and J are TRBV7-2 and TRBJ2-1; TRBD1 matches at 10 bases. From germline, CDR1 is SGHTA and CDR2 FQGNSA. The CDR3 is made up of 15 amino acids. V was clipped by 4 bases and J by 10 bases; unmatched bases: 10.